This T cell receptor beta chain was observed in a study of blood T cell repertoires in COVID-19. Whole-study context: Samples taken during acute and convalescent COVID-19 were collected in the United States, Italy and Spain. The cDNA or gDNA used as material had been derived from T cells, B-cell-depleted T cells, or PBMCs.

In the original analysis: Scientists estimated how many nucleated cells there were by amplifying reference gene primers. Here immunoSEQ multiplex PCR was the method, and the copy in TCRdb shows in-frame clones only, minus some. Clone size and the V and J calls come from that table; the DNA yielded D and trimming. The top ten hold 2.8% of the sample, which has about 200,000 clones, just under 80% seen once. This clone occurred once. Germline values: CDR1 MDHEN, CDR2 SYDVKM. The CDR3 consists of 14 residues. V dropped 3 bases and J dropped 1; count of bases not matched to a gene: 2. V gene TRBV28 combines with J gene TRBJ2-7; 8 bases line up with TRBD1. Material: peripheral blood. This clonotype was sampled from a woman of 80 years or more with active or convalescent COVID-19. The DNA of the CDR3 is TGTGCCAGCAGTTTGTACAGGGGGTCCTACGAGCAGTACTTC. This sequence encodes CASSLYRGSYEQYF.